One and the same sample provided the 3 T cell receptor beta chains below, sequenced in a study of regulatory T cells in long-lasting Graves disease. Arm-PCR of CDR3 regions and iRepertoire HTBI primers were used to build TCR beta libraries. TCRdb called the multiplex PCR reads again in MiXCR, with one record for every CDR3 protein. The sample consists of 500,000 or so distinct CDR3 sequences, roughly 15% of them appearing once. The sample's time point: newly diagnosed GD, antithyroid drugs for less than 3 months. TCR sequences were obtained from RNA taken from PBMCs. Separately, the same data were catalogued under a study of T cells in Graves' hyperthyroidism and ophthalmopathy.

The starting material was peripheral blood mononuclear cells (PBMCs), obtained at new diagnosis, from a patient treated with antithyroid drugs. The receptor set was obtained from a man in his forties with Graves disease.

The sample holds many counts of this clonotype. V usage is TRBV24-1 and J usage is TRBJ2-3, with 7 bases matching TRBD1. V was pared by 2 bases and J by 6 bases, with 7 bases of the junction left unmatched. The CDR3 totals 15 residues. CDR1 is KGHDR, CDR2 SFDVKD, per germline. The CDR3 region has the DNA TGTGCCACCAGTGATTGGACGGGGACAGCCGATACGCAGTATTTT. This encodes CATSDWTGTADTQYF.

The chain recombines TRBV7-8 with TRBJ2-5; no reliable D call. The CDR3 length is 14 residues. The germline gives CDR1 SGHVS, CDR2 FQNEAQ. The V end was cut by 5 bases, the J end by 5 bases, with 15 bases between. CDR3 sequence (DNA): TGTGCCAGCAGCCTGTCTTGGGTGCGGGAGACCCAGTACTTC. It translates to CASSLSWVRETQYF. The complete variable domain, with remaining parts taken from reference TRBV7-8 and TRBJ2-5, reads GAGVSQSPRYKVAKRGQDVALRCDPISGHVSLFWYQQALGQGPEFLTYFQNEAQLDKSGLPSDRFFAERPEGSVSTLKIQRTQQEDSAVYLCASSLSWVRETQYFGPGTRLLVL.

This clonotype was found a few times. The chain joins TRBV9 to TRBJ1-2; D possibly corresponds to TRBD1 (5 bases). Germline V CDR1 and CDR2: SGDLS, YYNGEE. Trimming stripped 0 bases from V and 4 bases from J, with 10 bases between. This CDR3 has 14 residues. CDR3 sequence reads: CASSVAWGSYGYTF. CDR3 coding DNA: TGTGCCAGCAGCGTAGCTTGGGGCTCCTATGGCTACACCTTC.